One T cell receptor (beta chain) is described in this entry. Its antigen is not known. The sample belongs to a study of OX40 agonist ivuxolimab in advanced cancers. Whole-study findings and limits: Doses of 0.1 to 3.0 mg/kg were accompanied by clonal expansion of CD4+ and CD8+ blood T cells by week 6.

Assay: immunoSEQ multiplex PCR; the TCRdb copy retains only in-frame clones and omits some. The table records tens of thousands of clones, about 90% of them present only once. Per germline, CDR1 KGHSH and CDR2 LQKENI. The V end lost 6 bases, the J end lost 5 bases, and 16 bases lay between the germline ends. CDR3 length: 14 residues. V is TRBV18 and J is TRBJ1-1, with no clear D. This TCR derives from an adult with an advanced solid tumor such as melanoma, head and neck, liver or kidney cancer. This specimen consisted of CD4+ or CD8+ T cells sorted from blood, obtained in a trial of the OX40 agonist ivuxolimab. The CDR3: CASSPLHGRTEAFF. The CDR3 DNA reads TGTGCCAGCTCTCCGCTCCATGGTAGGACTGAAGCTTTCTTT.